Below, 22 T cell receptor beta chains from the same sample are listed, as sequenced in a study of monozygotic twins with inflammatory bowel disease. TCRdb re-called the 5' RACE reads, yielding one record per CDR3 amino acid sequence without DNA. Recorded for this sample: more than 120,000 distinct CDR3 sequences. Sequencing was done on a sample of blood. Receptor source: a human donor with ulcerative colitis or Crohn's disease, or a healthy co-twin of an affected twin (not recorded which).

This chain uses TRBV10-3 with TRBJ2-7. Germline V gene lookup returns CDR1 ENHRY and CDR2 SYGVKD. The CDR3 is 13 residues long. CDR3 region: CAISEEPTYEQYF.

This chain joins TRBV29-1 and TRBJ2-7. There are 13 residues in the CDR3. Germline V lookup: CDR1 SQVTM, CDR2 ANQGSEA. This CDR3 is CSVGGTSSYEQYF.

The gene calls are TRBV11-2 and TRBJ1-5; the TCRdb call, TRBD1, lacks DNA for checking. Germline CDR1 is SGHAT and CDR2 is FQNNGV. CDR3 length: 13 residues. This CDR3 reads CTSSPDRDQPQHF.

The rearrangement links TRBV6-5 to TRBJ1-2; the D gene TCRdb calls, TRBD1, cannot be checked with no DNA. The CDR3 consists of 13 residues. Germline V gene lookup returns CDR1 MNHEY and CDR2 SVGAGI. CDR3 protein: CASRPPGGHGYTF.

The rearrangement uses TRBV3-1 and TRBJ1-1. CDR3 length: 11 amino acids. Germline CDR1 and CDR2: LGHDT and YNNKEL (reference sequence). CDR3 region: CASSQLTEAFF.

The chain uses TRBV20-1 and TRBJ1-6; TCRdb designates TRBD1, a call that cannot be tested without DNA. The CDR3 runs 18 residues. Germline CDR1 reads DFQATT; CDR2 reads SNEGSKA (reference sequence). Here the CDR3 reads CSARDRGNILTNNSPLHF.

The V gene is TRBV27, the J gene TRBJ2-6; checking the TCRdb D call of TRBD1 is not possible without DNA. The germline gives CDR1 MNHEY, CDR2 SMNVEV (reference sequence). The CDR3 totals 18 residues. This chain's CDR3 is CASSTPGTGFSGANVLTF.

The chain has TRBV7-8 and TRBJ2-1; TCRdb's D call of TRBD2 is untestable without DNA. The CDR3 loop spans 15 amino acids. Germline V gene sequence: CDR1 SGHVS, CDR2 FQNEAQ. The CDR3 is CASSPGLADYNEQFF.

This rearrangement joins TRBV5-1 to TRBJ2-5; TCRdb picks TRBD2, but there is no DNA to check that call. This CDR3 has 13 amino acids. Germline lookup yields CDR1 SGHRS and CDR2 YFSETQ. The CDR3 loop reads CASSPTSGETQYF.

The CDR3 sequence: CASSLAIAALGNEQFF. The gene calls are TRBV5-1 and TRBJ2-1. The CDR3 is 16 residues long. Germline values: CDR1 SGHRS, CDR2 YFSETQ.

The chain has TRBV6-1 and TRBJ1-4. Per germline, CDR1 MNHNS and CDR2 SASEGT. CDR3 size: 16 residues. The CDR3 sequence is CASNRGGLGTNEKLFF.

The chain uses TRBV11-2 and TRBJ2-3; the D gene TCRdb calls, TRBD2, cannot be checked with no DNA. CDR3 length: 19 amino acids. CDR1 is SGHAT, CDR2 FQNNGV, per germline. CDR3: CASSSKGPGLAGYTDTQYF.

The V gene is TRBV6-5, the J gene TRBJ2-7; TCRdb's D gene call, TRBD1, goes unchecked for lack of DNA. This CDR3 comprises 16 residues. The germline V gene encodes CDR1 MNHEY and CDR2 SVGAGI. The CDR3 protein is CASSYSGDRGTYEQYF.

The chain is built from TRBV4-1 and TRBJ2-3; the TRBD2 assignment by TCRdb is unverifiable without DNA. The CDR3 is made up of 15 amino acids. Germline V gene lookup returns CDR1 MGHRA and CDR2 YSYEKL. CDR3 residues: CASSQEPGLVDTQYF.

The chain employs TRBV29-1 and TRBJ2-7; TCRdb gives TRBD1 as the D gene, but with no DNA this cannot be confirmed. The CDR3 has 13 amino acids. CDR1 and CDR2 (germline): SQVTM, ANQGSEA. The CDR3: CSVVDRWDYEQYF.

This rearrangement joins TRBV5-1 to TRBJ2-7; TCRdb indicates TRBD2, and absent DNA this call remains unverified. CDR3 length: 12 residues. Germline V CDR1 and CDR2: SGHRS, YFSETQ. CDR3 sequence reads: CASSFGPQGLVF.

J is TRBJ2-7 and V is TRBV3-1; TCRdb reports TRBD2, a call that lacks DNA to check it against. The CDR3 runs to 15 residues. CDR1 is LGHDT, CDR2 YNNKEL, per germline (reference sequence). CDR3 residues: CASSQGLAGGNEQYF.

V gene TRBV5-1 combines with J gene TRBJ2-7; the TRBD1 assignment by TCRdb is unverifiable without DNA. The CDR3 covers 15 residues. Germline CDR1 is SGHRS and CDR2 is YFSETQ. CDR3 residues: CASSPDSLGLYEQYF.

The chain joins TRBV5-6 to TRBJ2-4. The CDR3 loop spans 16 amino acids. Germline V CDR1 and CDR2: SGHDT, YYEEEE. The CDR3 is CASSLLKHLAKNIQYF.

The chain joins TRBV5-1 to TRBJ1-2; the D call from TCRdb, TRBD1, cannot be confirmed without DNA. Germline V lookup: CDR1 SGHRS, CDR2 YFSETQ. The CDR3 is made up of 15 amino acids. The chain's CDR3 is CASSLNAPADYGYTF. Full variable domain (remainder filled in from reference TRBV5-1 and TRBJ1-2): KAGVTQTPRYLIKTRGQQVTLSCSPISGHRSVSWYQQTPGQGLQFLFEYFSETQRNKGNFPGRFSGRQFSNSRSEMNVSTLELGDSALYLCASSLNAPADYGYTFGSGTRLTVV.

The chain is built from TRBV2 and TRBJ1-6; TCRdb gives TRBD1 as the D gene, but with no DNA this cannot be confirmed. The CDR3 runs to 15 residues. Per germline, CDR1 SNHLY and CDR2 FYNNEI. CDR3 amino acids: CASTTRRGDNSPLHF.

The gene calls are TRBV28 and TRBJ2-3. The CDR3 totals 15 residues. Germline V gene data show CDR1 as MDHEN and CDR2 as SYDVKM. The CDR3 loop is CASSLRQSKVDTQYF.